The 26 T cell receptor beta chains listed next were all sequenced from one sample in a study of T cells in narcolepsy. TCRdb's copy holds only in-frame clones and misses some; the assay was immunoSEQ multiplex PCR. In the table there are about 35,000 clones, 81% of which are singletons. The source material was memory (CD45RA-) CD4+ T cells from blood. These receptors originate from a human donor in good health.

The chain recombines TRBV11-3 with TRBJ2-7; D remains unclear. Germline CDR1 and CDR2: SGHNT and YENEEA. V lost 5 bases and J lost 4, with 15 bases in between. The CDR3 has 14 amino acids. The CDR3 DNA is TGTGCCAGCAGCGTGGGAAAGGGAATGTACGAGCAGTACTTC. Translated: CASSVGKGMYEQYF.

The count of this clone is one. The rearrangement links TRBV18 to TRBJ1-1; D is uncertain. Trimming removed 1 base from V and 9 bases from J, with 21 bases in between. Germline V gene data show CDR1 as KGHSH and CDR2 as LQKENI. The CDR3 is 16 amino acids. The CDR3 region is CASSPQRAPDSSQAFF. CDR3 sequence (DNA): TGTGCCAGCTCACCACAAAGGGCTCCGGATTCCTCACAAGCTTTCTTT.

The chain couples TRBV7-8 to TRBJ2-3, with 15 bases lining up with TRBD2. Trimming cost V 5 bases and J 3 bases; bases outside gene matches: 6. CDR3 size: 17 residues. Germline V gives CDR1 SGHVS, CDR2 FQNEAQ. CDR3 DNA sequence: TGTGCCAGCAGCGTGACCGGGACTAGCGGGAGGACAGATACGCAGTATTTT. Translation: CASSVTGTSGRTDTQYF.

This clone was picked up one time. The V gene is TRBV15, the J gene TRBJ2-5; D not resolved. This CDR3 is built from 12 residues. Between the trimmed V and J ends, which lost 0 bases and 3 bases, there was a span of 2 bases. Germline V gene data show CDR1 as LNHNV and CDR2 as YYDKDF (reference sequence). The CDR3 DNA reads TGTGCCACCAGCAGAGATGAAGAGACCCAGTACTTC. It translates to CATSRDEETQYF. The variable domain in full, completed from reference TRBV15 and TRBJ2-5, reads DAMVIQNPRYQVTQFGKPVTLSCSQTLNHNVMYWYQQKSSQAPKLLFHYYDKDFNNEADTPDNFQSRRPNTSFCFLDIRSPGLGDTAMYLCATSRDEETQYFGPGTRLLVL.

V gene TRBV5-4 combines with J gene TRBJ2-7; 7 nucleotides agree with TRBD1. V lost 0 bases to trimming and J lost 3 bases; unmatched junction nucleotides: 6. Germline V gene lookup returns CDR1 SGHNT and CDR2 YYREEE (reference sequence). There are 15 residues in the CDR3. CDR3 sequence: CASSLAGQYHYEQYF. The DNA of the CDR3 is TGTGCCAGCAGCTTGGCGGGACAGTATCACTACGAGCAGTACTTC.

The genes are TRBV9 and TRBJ1-5; D remains unclear. CDR1 SGDLS and CDR2 YYNGEE come from the germline V gene. V dropped 4 bases and J dropped 8 bases, with 16 bases sitting between them. This CDR3 contains 14 residues. The CDR3 loop is CASSLGLGFEPQHF. In DNA form, the CDR3 reads TGTGCCAGCAGCCTAGGGTTAGGGTTTGAGCCCCAGCATTTT.

V gene TRBV18 combines with J gene TRBJ1-2; the D gene is possibly TRBD1 (5 bases). The V end was cut by 0 bases, the J end by 2 bases, with 7 bases between. Germline CDR1 KGHSH, CDR2 LQKENI. The CDR3 covers 14 residues. For the CDR3, the DNA is TGTGCCAGCTCACCACCGAGGGACAACTATGGCTACACCTTC. Residues: CASSPPRDNYGYTF.

V and J are TRBV5-6 and TRBJ1-6, with D hard to call. V was trimmed by 3 bases and J by 3 bases, leaving 19 bases between them. Germline lookup yields CDR1 SGHDT and CDR2 YYEEEE. The CDR3 totals 18 residues. Here the CDR3 reads CASSSTDGTRIYNSPLHF. The CDR3 nucleotides read TGTGCCAGCAGCTCAACCGATGGTACCAGGATCTATAATTCACCCCTCCACTTT.

The chain joins TRBV11-3 to TRBJ1-2; D gene unclear. The CDR3 loop spans 11 amino acids. Between the trimmed V and J ends, which lost 8 bases and 8 bases, there was a span of 12 bases. CDR1 and CDR2 from the germline V gene are SGHNT and YENEEA. The CDR3 nucleotides read TGTGCCAGCCCGACACGTTTGGGCTACACCTTC. It specifies CASPTRLGYTF. The full variable domain, in which reference TRBV11-3 and TRBJ1-2 provide the parts outside the CDR3, is EAGVVQSPRYKIIEKKQPVAFWCNPISGHNTLYWYLQNLGQGPELLIRYENEEAVDDSQLPKDRFSAERLKGVDSTLKIQPAELGDSAVYLCASPTRLGYTFGSGTRLTVV.

The rearrangement joins TRBV30 to TRBJ1-1, with D maybe TRBD1 (6 bases). V was clipped by 1 base and J by 1 base, with 13 bases between them. The CDR3 is 15 residues long. Germline V lookup: CDR1 GTSNPN, CDR2 SVGIG (reference sequence). The CDR3 DNA reads as TGTGCCTGGAGTGGTAAGGGGGGGGCGAACACTGAAGCTTTCTTT. Protein: CAWSGKGGANTEAFF.

This clone appeared once. This chain connects TRBV30 to TRBJ2-5; D gene uncertain. CDR3 size: 12 residues. The germline V and J ends were trimmed by 3 bases and 0 bases, with 5 bases remaining between them. The V gene's germline CDR1 is GTSNPN and CDR2 SVGIG (reference sequence). The CDR3 DNA reads as TGTGCCTGGAGGGCGTACCAAGAGACCCAGTACTTC. Residues: CAWRAYQETQYF.

V and J are TRBV19 and TRBJ1-6; D is unresolved. The CDR3 has 12 residues. V gave up 2 bases and J gave up 9 bases, with 5 bases separating them. The germline CDR1 and CDR2 sequences are LNHDA and SQIVND (reference sequence). The DNA of the CDR3 is TGTGCCAGTAGTATATTGGGTTCACCCCTCCACTTT. It translates to CASSILGSPLHF.

A note on this clone: This CDR3 is also generated by other DNA sequences in the sample. The chain has TRBV18 and TRBJ2-1, with 13 bases fitting TRBD2. The CDR3 is 15 residues long. V shed 0 bases and J 7 bases; nucleotides not matched to a gene: 0. The germline CDR1 and CDR2 sequences are KGHSH and LQKENI. The CDR3 DNA follows: TGTGCCAGCTCACCACCGGGACTAGCGGGGAATGAGCAGTTCTTC. Translating gives CASSPPGLAGNEQFF.

This chain uses TRBV9 with TRBJ2-3, with TRBD1 matching 7 bases. The CDR3 contains 15 residues. Trimming took 0 bases from V and 2 from J; bases not matched to a gene: 3. Germline lookup yields CDR1 SGDLS and CDR2 YYNGEE. CDR3 nucleotides: TGTGCCAGCAGCGTAGGACAGGGCAACACAGATACGCAGTATTTT. Amino acid sequence: CASSVGQGNTDTQYF.

J is TRBJ2-5 and V is TRBV27, with 7 bases aligning to TRBD1. In germline, CDR1 is MNHEY, CDR2 SMNVEV (reference sequence). The CDR3 has 15 residues. With 8 bases clipped from V and 5 bases from J, the junction kept 14 bases outside the gene matches. The CDR3 here is CASRTFRDSGETQYF. Written as DNA, the CDR3 is TGTGCCAGCCGCACCTTCCGGGACAGTGGGGAGACCCAGTACTTC.

The chain carries TRBV6-1 and TRBJ1-1, with TRBD1 matching 10 bases. Germline loops: CDR1 MNHNS, CDR2 SASEGT. The CDR3 sequence is 14 residues long. Unmatched junction bases numbered 4, after V lost 6 bases and J lost 3 bases. The CDR3: CASSLGQGYTEAFF. The CDR3 DNA reads TGTGCCAGCAGCCTGGGACAGGGGTACACTGAAGCTTTCTTT.

Judged by abundance, this clone is medium-sized. This chain uses TRBV5-6 with TRBJ1-1; 10 bases align to TRBD1. Germline lookup yields CDR1 SGHDT and CDR2 YYEEEE. V dropped 0 bases and J dropped 5; count of bases not matched to a gene: 1. CDR3 length: 14 amino acids. The CDR3 sequence is CASSLGDRGTEAFF. In DNA, the CDR3 is TGTGCCAGCAGCTTGGGGGACAGGGGAACTGAAGCTTTCTTT.

The chain links TRBV19 to TRBJ2-1; a possible D gene is TRBD2 (6 bases). The V gene lost 3 bases and the J gene lost 8 bases, with 11 bases spanning the gap. CDR1 LNHDA and CDR2 SQIVND come from the germline V gene (reference sequence). The CDR3 loop spans 13 amino acids. The CDR3 here is CASSIGLLDEQFF. The CDR3 region has the DNA TGTGCCAGTAGTATCGGACTACTCGATGAGCAGTTCTTC.

This chain uses TRBV9 with TRBJ2-1; the match to TRBD2 covers 16 bases. The CDR3 has 19 residues. From germline, CDR1 is SGDLS and CDR2 YYNGEE. J lost 0 bases, V lost 3 bases, and 6 bases had no gene match. The CDR3 sequence: CASSEGLAGGYSSYNEQFF. The CDR3 bases are TGTGCCAGCAGCGAGGGACTAGCGGGAGGGTACAGCTCCTACAATGAGCAGTTCTTC.

J is TRBJ2-2 and V is TRBV5-5, with 10 bases lining up with TRBD2. This CDR3 spans 18 amino acids. The germline gives CDR1 SGHKS, CDR2 YYEKEE (reference sequence). J gave up 4 bases and V 0 bases, and 9 bases lay outside the gene matches. CDR3 residues: CASSLAPSGRVGTGELFF. The CDR3 coding sequence is TGTGCCAGCAGCTTGGCCCCTAGCGGGAGAGTCGGCACCGGGGAGCTGTTTTTT.

V usage is TRBV9 and J usage is TRBJ1-3; D ambiguous. Germline CDR1 reads SGDLS; CDR2 reads YYNGEE. Trimming stripped 3 bases from V and 0 bases from J, with 10 bases between. The length of the CDR3 is 15 residues. The CDR3 here is CASSASGDSGNTIYF. The CDR3 DNA sequence: TGTGCCAGCAGCGCGAGTGGGGACTCTGGAAACACCATATATTTT.

In this sample, this clone turned up a few times. This rearrangement joins TRBV18 to TRBJ1-2; 7 nucleotides match TRBD1. Germline-derived CDR1 and CDR2 are KGHSH and LQKENI. The CDR3 sequence is 14 residues long. V shed 6 bases, J shed 0 bases, and the junction held 4 bases outside the gene matches. The CDR3 nucleotides read TGTGCCAGCTCCGAGACAGGGACTAACTATGGCTACACCTTC. Residues: CASSETGTNYGYTF.

The J gene is TRBJ2-5, the V gene TRBV2, with D uncertain. Germline V CDR1 and CDR2: SNHLY, FYNNEI. The V and J ends lost 2 bases and 2 bases respectively, with 9 bases between them. This CDR3 comprises 14 residues. The DNA of the CDR3 is TGTGCCAGCAGTGAACAGAGGAAACAAGAGACCCAGTACTTC. As protein: CASSEQRKQETQYF.

V is TRBV28 and J is TRBJ2-1; possible D gene TRBD1, 6 bases. The V end was cut by 5 bases, the J end by 7 bases, with 18 bases between. The V gene's germline CDR1 is MDHEN and CDR2 SYDVKM. The length of the CDR3 is 15 residues. The CDR3 sequence: CASSPSGAGKNEQFF. The CDR3 DNA reads TGTGCCAGCAGTCCATCAGGGGCTGGGAAGAATGAGCAGTTCTTC. Full variable domain (remainder filled in from reference TRBV28 and TRBJ2-1): DVKVTQSSRYLVKRTGEKVFLECVQDMDHENMFWYRQDPGLGLRLIYFSYDVKMKEKGDIPEGYSVSREKKERFSLILESASTNQTSMYLCASSPSGAGKNEQFFGPGTRLTVL.

This chain uses TRBV19 with TRBJ2-2; TRBD2 might be the D (6 bases). V lost 8 bases, J lost 3 bases, and 16 bases lay in between. Per the germline V gene, CDR1 is LNHDA and CDR2 is SQIVND (reference sequence). The CDR3 is made up of 15 amino acids. The CDR3 loop reads CASARGWGDTGELFF. The DNA of the CDR3 is TGTGCCAGTGCCCGGGGGTGGGGCGACACCGGGGAGCTGTTTTTT.

V gene TRBV25-1 combines with J gene TRBJ1-3; a possible D gene is TRBD1 (5 bases). CDR3 size: 15 residues. V gave up 4 bases and J gave up 0 bases, with 10 bases separating them. Germline CDR1 MGHDK, CDR2 SYGVNS. The CDR3 sequence is CASSAGGNSGNTIYF. Here the CDR3 DNA reads TGTGCCAGCAGTGCGGGGGGTAACTCTGGAAACACCATATATTTT.